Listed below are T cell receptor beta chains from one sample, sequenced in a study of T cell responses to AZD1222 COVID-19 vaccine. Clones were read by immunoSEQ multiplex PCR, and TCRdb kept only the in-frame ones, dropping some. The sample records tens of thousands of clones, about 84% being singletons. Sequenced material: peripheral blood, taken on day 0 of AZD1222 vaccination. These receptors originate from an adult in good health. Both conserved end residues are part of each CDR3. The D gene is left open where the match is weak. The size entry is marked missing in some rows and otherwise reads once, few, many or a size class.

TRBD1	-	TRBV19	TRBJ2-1	TGTGCCAGTAGTATAGGGGACAGGGTTGACAATGAGCAGTTCTTC	CASSIGDRVDNEQFF
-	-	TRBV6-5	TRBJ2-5	TGTGCCAGCAGTTCTCAAGAGACCCAGTACTTC	CASSSQETQYF
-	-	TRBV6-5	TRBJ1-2	TGTGCCAGCAGTCCGGACGGAGTCTATGGCTACACCTTC	CASSPDGVYGYTF
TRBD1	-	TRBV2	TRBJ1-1	TGTGCCAGCACCCGACAGGGAACTTCCACTGAAGCTTTCTTT	CASTRQGTSTEAFF
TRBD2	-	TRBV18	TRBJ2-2	TGTGCCAGCTCGCCGACTAGCGGGGACACCGGGGAGCTGTTTTTT	CASSPTSGDTGELFF
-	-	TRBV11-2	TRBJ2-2	TGTGCCAGCAGCTTACGGGGGACCGGGGAGCTGTTTTTT	CASSLRGTGELFF
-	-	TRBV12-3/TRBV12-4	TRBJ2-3	TGTGCCAGCAGTTTGGGCCACACAGATACGCAGTATTTT	CASSLGHTDTQYF
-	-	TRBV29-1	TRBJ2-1	TGCAGCGCTCCAATGGGACAAATAAACAATGAGCAGTTCTTC	CSAPMGQINNEQFF
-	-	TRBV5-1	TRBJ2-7	TGCGCCAGCAGCGGAGGGTCGTTCGGGGGATACGAGCAGTACTTC	CASSGGSFGGYEQYF
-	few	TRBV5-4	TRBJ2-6	TGTGCCAGCAGCCTCACTCAAGGTGGGGCCAACGTCCTGACTTTC	CASSLTQGGANVLTF
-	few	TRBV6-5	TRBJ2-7	TGTGCCAGCAGTTCCTTTTCGGCGACCTACGAGCAGTACTTC	CASSSFSATYEQYF
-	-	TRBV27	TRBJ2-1	TGTGCCAGCAGTCGTGGCGATGAGCAGTTCTTC	CASSRGDEQFF